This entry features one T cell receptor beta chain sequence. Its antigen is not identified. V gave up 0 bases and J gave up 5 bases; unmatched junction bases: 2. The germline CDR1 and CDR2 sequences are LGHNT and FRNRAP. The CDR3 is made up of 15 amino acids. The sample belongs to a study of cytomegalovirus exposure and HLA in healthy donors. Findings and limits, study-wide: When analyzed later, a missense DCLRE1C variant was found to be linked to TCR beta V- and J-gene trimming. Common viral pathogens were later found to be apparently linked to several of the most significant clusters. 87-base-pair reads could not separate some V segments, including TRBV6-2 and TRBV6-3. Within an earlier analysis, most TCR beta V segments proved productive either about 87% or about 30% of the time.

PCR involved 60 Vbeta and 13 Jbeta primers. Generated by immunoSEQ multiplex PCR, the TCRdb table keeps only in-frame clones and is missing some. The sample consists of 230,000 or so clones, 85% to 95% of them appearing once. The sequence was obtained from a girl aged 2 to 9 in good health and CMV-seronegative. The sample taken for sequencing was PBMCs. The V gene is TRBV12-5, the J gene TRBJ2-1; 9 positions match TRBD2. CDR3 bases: TGTGCTAGTGGTTTGGTACGGACTAGCGACAATGAGCAGTTCTTC. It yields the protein CASGLVRTSDNEQFF.